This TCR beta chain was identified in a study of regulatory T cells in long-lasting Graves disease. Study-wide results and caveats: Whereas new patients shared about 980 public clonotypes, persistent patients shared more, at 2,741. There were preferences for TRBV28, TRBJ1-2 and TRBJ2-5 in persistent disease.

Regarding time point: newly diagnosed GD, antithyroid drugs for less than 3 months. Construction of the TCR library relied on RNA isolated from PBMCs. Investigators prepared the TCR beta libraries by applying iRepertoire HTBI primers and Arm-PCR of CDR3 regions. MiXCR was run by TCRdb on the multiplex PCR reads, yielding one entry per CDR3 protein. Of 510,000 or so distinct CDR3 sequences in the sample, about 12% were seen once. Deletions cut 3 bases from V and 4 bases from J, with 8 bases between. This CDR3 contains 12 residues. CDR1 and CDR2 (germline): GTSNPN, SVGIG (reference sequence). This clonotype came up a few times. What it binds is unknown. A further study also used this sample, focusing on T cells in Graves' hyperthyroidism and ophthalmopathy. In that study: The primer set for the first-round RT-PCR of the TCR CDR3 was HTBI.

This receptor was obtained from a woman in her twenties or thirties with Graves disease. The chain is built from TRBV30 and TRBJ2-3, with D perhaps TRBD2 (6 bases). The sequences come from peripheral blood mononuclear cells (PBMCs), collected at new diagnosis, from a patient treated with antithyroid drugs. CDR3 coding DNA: TGTGCCTGGAGCCCGGGGGCAGATACGCAGTATTTT. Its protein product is CAWSPGADTQYF.